This T cell receptor beta chain was retrieved from a study of blood T cell repertoires in COVID-19. Turning to the study itself: Sites in the United States, Italy and Spain provided acute and convalescent COVID-19 samples. Nucleic acid was either cDNA or gDNA, and it came from T cells, B-cell-depleted T cells, or PBMCs.

Methods used by the authors: Researchers report that nucleated cell counts were estimated from reference gene primer amplification. Sequencing used immunoSEQ multiplex PCR; TCRdb keeps in-frame clones, though not all of them. From that table come the V and J calls and clone size; the DNA was used to work out D and trimming. Here the sample spans roughly 50,000 clones, less than 90% being singletons. The CDR3 totals 14 residues. From germline, CDR1 is MDHEN and CDR2 SYDVKM. V lost 2 bases and J 1 base, leaving 8 bases between the germline ends. Sequencing input: peripheral blood. The chain uses TRBV28 and TRBJ2-5; D is uncertain. The receptor was derived from a human donor in a cohort sampled during active COVID-19. This CDR3 is CASSLLGFQETQYF. CDR3 sequence (DNA): TGTGCCAGCAGTTTACTAGGTTTCCAAGAGACCCAGTACTTC.